This T cell receptor (beta chain) emerged from a study of shared clonotypes between healthy human individuals (dated by TCRdb to the early 2020s). Notes on the research overall: A couple of women and a few men aged 18 to 49 years were included in the cohort. For each donor, CD4 naive and CD4 memory were each given three plates, CD8 naive was given two plates, and CD8 memory was given one plate. The study deeply sequenced blood TCR repertoires of about 5 healthy adults to estimate repertoire size and the extent of clonotype sharing between individuals. Different laboratories and diverse techniques were used to prepare libraries and sequence TCR repertoires, to increase sequencing depth and limit assay-specific biases. Between about 0.94 and 8.9 billion PBMCs per donor were obtained by leukapheresis.

TCR CDR3 regions were amplified from genomic DNA by multiplex PCR using the deep immunoSEQ assay. Extracted genomic DNA from each cell subset was spread evenly across all wells of several immunoSEQ 96-well plates, with each plate serving as a replicate. Each replicate PCR for sorted subsets received about 0.2 ug genomic DNA, equal to around 32,000 T cell genomes. Purified libraries were measured with a Qubit 3.0 fluorometer, size-checked on a Bioanalyzer 2100, and measured again with the KAPA Library Quantification kit. Every immunoSEQ 96-well plate was sequenced on a separate single-read 150-cycle Illumina NextSeq 550 flow cell. Turning to the authors' computational methods: The immunoSEQ output contained only junctional sequences without quality scores, so filtering could not match that applied to full-length reads. Sequences were annotated with PyIR, a Python wrapper for IgBLAST v1.9, and V/J genes and CDR3 were assigned using IMGT germline references. Reads were removed for weak V/J assignments (E-value above 1e-6), missing CDR3, stop codons, out-of-frame junctions, or ambiguous translated residues. V3J clonotypes were defined by identical inferred V gene, J gene, and CDR3 amino acid sequence. Percentage overlap between repertoires was calculated by dividing the number of shared unique clonotypes by the size of the smaller repertoire. Three approaches were used to assess repertoire richness: RTK rarefaction, the Chao1 estimator, and Recon v2.1 estimates of unobserved clonotypes. Generation probabilities were computed with OLGA for all TCRbeta clonotypes obtained by the gDNA method from a few donors. In TCRdb, the immuneACCESS table is reduced to in-frame sequences with V and J assigned. These tables do not hold every clone; where another copy was compared, an unresolved V gene accounts for under half, and the others remain unexplained. V, J and clone size were drawn from that table, and D and trimming were deduced from the DNA. The sample has about 1.5 million clones on record, roughly 98% of them singletons. 0.45% of the sample lies in the top ten.

Donors were healthy HIV-negative adults with no recently reported acute infections or vaccinations. Every donor was a Caucasian adult residing in Nashville, Tennessee, USA. CD4+ T cells were enriched by magnetic negative selection; naive cells were then positively selected on CD45RA, and the negative fraction formed the memory subset. After blood collection by leukapheresis, PBMCs were isolated using Ficoll-Histopaque density gradient centrifugation and then cryopreserved in the vapor phase of liquid nitrogen. Analytical flow cytometry was used to check the purity and quantity of each magnetically sorted T cell population. Each sorted fraction had its genomic DNA isolated and then quantified by UV absorbance on a Nanodrop 2000c. What the research found in general, with its limitations: Clonotypes shared by all four sorted-subset donors showed higher generation probabilities than non-shared clonotypes. The small number of donors limited the genetic and exposure-history diversity represented. Only blood was sampled, and tissue TCR repertoires likely differ from those in blood. Across four donors, 4.5% to 6.5% of naive CD4, approximately 3.5% of naive CD8, approximately 2.5% of memory CD4, and approximately 0.4% of memory CD8 clonotypes were shared. Estimated clonotype richness was generally larger for naive than for memory subsets. Incomplete sequencing was indicated by rarefaction of sorted-subset datasets, despite the large sequencing depth. Based on pairwise subsampling, the degree of clonotype sharing among donors was expected to be affected by sequencing depth.

Note on this clone: Its antigen remains unidentified. No clone much larger than this one lies a single base away; base qualities are absent.

CDR1 and CDR2 are read off the germline V gene (reference sequence) as SGHKS and YYEKEE. The CDR3, cysteine through phenylalanine, is 17 amino acids long. CDR3 DNA is the only sequence kept; it has 51 bases, read in frame from the first base. V sheds 3 bases and J sheds 0 bases, leaving 19 bases between their ends. The chain joins TRBV5-5 to TRBJ2-7; perhaps TRBD1 is the D gene, with 5 bases matching. The sequence derives from a man aged 25-40 years in good health. The specimen was naive CD4+ T cells sorted from blood. The intended sense of this specimen's cell subset or site label: CD45RA+ positively selected. DNA sequence: TGTGCCAGCAGCTCCCTCCCCCGTCGGACACTCTCCTACGAGCAGTACTTC. Translated, this is CASSSLPRRTLSYEQYF.